The 10 T cell receptor beta chains reported below all come from one sample, sequenced in a study of T cell clonotyping in hematopoietic cell transplantation (dated by TCRdb to the early 2020s). Sample time point, as interpreted from the label and publication: 180 days after allo-HCT. Library prep was done by the immunoSEQ multiplex PCR assay. The table was pulled from immuneACCESS by TCRdb, which kept in-frame rearrangements only. Such tables lose some clones; where checked, under half of the loss comes from unresolved V genes, and the rest has no known cause. The sample yields about 9,300 clones; about nine tenths were counted once. The ten largest account for 30% to 45% of the sample. The material was PBMCs, obtained 180 days after allogeneic stem cell transplant. The receptors come from a human patient who had an allogeneic stem cell transplant, so the T cells may come from the graft donor. The donor label of this sample is uncertain. Some clones in this sample may be carry-over from other donors' samples.

This clone has just a few counts. The rearrangement uses TRBV7-8 and TRBJ2-3; 8 bases match TRBD1. Per the germline V gene, CDR1 is SGHVS and CDR2 is FQNEAQ. This CDR3 has 15 amino acids. V shed 5 bases and J 4 bases; nucleotides not matched to a gene: 8. The CDR3 region has the DNA TGTGCCAGCAGCGACCGGGACAGGTATGCAGATACGCAGTATTTT. This gives the protein CASSDRDRYADTQYF.

The genes are TRBV9 and TRBJ1-6, with 8 bases matching TRBD1. Germline assignment: CDR1 SGDLS and CDR2 YYNGEE. J was trimmed by 7 bases and V by 4 bases; bases with no gene match: 7. The CDR3 spans 15 residues. This CDR3 is CASSTTGVANSPLHF. DNA for the CDR3: TGTGCCAGCAGCACGACAGGGGTTGCGAATTCACCCCTCCACTTT.

This clone was counted only a few times. The genes are TRBV18 and TRBJ1-2; D might be TRBD1 (5 bases). V dropped 0 bases and J dropped 0 bases, with 11 bases sitting between them. This CDR3 has 16 amino acids. Germline V gives CDR1 KGHSH, CDR2 LQKENI. CDR3 sequence (DNA): TGTGCCAGCTCACCACCCCAGGGACTAACTAACTATGGCTACACCTTC. Its protein is CASSPPQGLTNYGYTF.

V is TRBV29-1 and J is TRBJ1-2, with TRBD1 as a possible D gene (5 bases). CDR1 is SQVTM, CDR2 ANQGSEA, per germline. This CDR3 is 11 amino acids long. V was clipped by 4 bases and J by 6 bases, with 9 bases between them. CDR3 DNA: TGCAGCGTTGTGTCAGGGAATGGCTACACCTTC. Its protein product is CSVVSGNGYTF.

V is TRBV4-3 and J is TRBJ2-7; 8 bases fit TRBD2. The trim removed 0 bases at V and 3 bases at J, leaving 7 bases unmatched. This CDR3 is 16 amino acids long. From germline, CDR1 is LGHNA and CDR2 YSLEER. CDR3 protein: CASSQDVAGMGYEQYF. The CDR3 DNA follows: TGCGCCAGCAGCCAAGATGTAGCGGGGATGGGCTACGAGCAGTACTTC.

This chain uses TRBV5-4 with TRBJ2-1; perhaps TRBD2 as D (7 bases). The CDR3 covers 15 residues. Germline V gene data show CDR1 as SGHNT and CDR2 as YYREEE (reference sequence). The V and J ends lost 2 bases and 0 bases respectively, with 9 bases between them. DNA of the CDR3: TGTGCCAGCAGCTTAGGGGGGGCCTCCTACAATGAGCAGTTCTTC. Its translation is CASSLGGASYNEQFF.

The gene calls are TRBV4-3 and TRBJ2-7; tentative D call: TRBD1 (5 bases). V lost 0 bases and J 3 bases, leaving 12 bases between the germline ends. The CDR3 extends over 15 amino acids. Per germline, CDR1 LGHNA and CDR2 YSLEER. The CDR3 DNA sequence: TGCGCCAGCAGCCAAGATGGGGCCAGTAACTACGAGCAGTACTTC. This encodes CASSQDGASNYEQYF.

This chain uses TRBV5-6 with TRBJ2-7; D is possibly TRBD1 or TRBD2 (5 bases each). Germline-derived CDR1 and CDR2 are SGHDT and YYEEEE. V was pared by 1 base and J by 3 bases, with 14 bases between. This CDR3 region has 15 residues. The chain's CDR3 is CASSLYTGPYYEQYF. CDR3 nucleotide sequence: TGTGCCAGCAGCTTGTATACGGGGCCCTACTACGAGCAGTACTTC.

V is TRBV10-2 and J is TRBJ1-6; weak D call: TRBD1 (5 bases). The CDR3 covers 11 residues. Germline V lookup: CDR1 WSHSY, CDR2 SAAADI. The V end lost 3 bases, the J end lost 18 bases, and 12 bases lay between the germline ends. The CDR3 protein is CASSEGRVPHF. CDR3 in DNA: TGCGCCAGCAGTGAAGGCAGGGTCCCCCACTTT.

The genes are TRBV27 and TRBJ2-3, with a weak D call TRBD2 (6 bases). Germline CDR1 reads MNHEY; CDR2 reads SMNVEV (reference sequence). There are 14 residues in the CDR3. V lost 3 bases and J lost 8, with 15 bases in between. The CDR3: CASSLSRGVGTQYF. CDR3 in DNA: TGTGCCAGCAGTTTGTCCCGCGGGGTAGGTACGCAGTATTTT.